The rows below give T cell receptor beta chains drawn from one sample of a study of shared clonotypes between healthy human individuals. Clones were sequenced by immunoSEQ multiplex PCR, and TCRdb holds only the in-frame ones, with some missing. The table has about 1 million clones, around 76% seen once. The sequencing input was memory CD4+ T cells sorted from blood. These receptors were taken from a man aged 18-30 years in good health. Each CDR3 is given with its conserved first and last residue. Fields, in order: J gene, clone size, D gene, V gene, CDR3 DNA, CDR3 protein. D genes are given only for firm matches. Size tells how often a clone was seen (once, few, many) or the class of an expanded clone, and some rows leave it out.

TRBJ2-4,.,.,TRBV19,TGTGCCAGTACGGACAGTCCCAAAAACATTCAGTACTTC,CASTDSPKNIQYF
TRBJ2-7,.,TRBD1,TRBV5-1,TGCGCCAGCGGCTCCGGGACAGGGGGGGACGAGCAGTACTTC,CASGSGTGGDEQYF
TRBJ1-1,.,.,TRBV5-5,TGTGCCAGCAGCTCTCAAAGGACGGCGAACACTGAAGCTTTCTTT,CASSSQRTANTEAFF
TRBJ2-2,.,TRBD1,TRBV2,TGTGCCAGCAGTGTGGGACAGGGGAGGACCGGGGAGCTGTTTTTT,CASSVGQGRTGELFF
TRBJ1-2,once,.,TRBV15,TGTGCCACCAGCTCTAGCTTGGTCACGGGGGCCTACTATGGCTACACCTTC,CATSSSLVTGAYYGYTF
TRBJ1-4,.,.,TRBV14,TGTGCCAGCAGAGACAGCCTTAATGAAAAACTGTTTTTT,CASRDSLNEKLFF
TRBJ2-2,.,TRBD2,TRBV27,TGTGCCAGCAGTCCAAGCGGGAGGGCCAACACCGGGGAGCTGTTTTTT,CASSPSGRANTGELFF
TRBJ2-7,once,TRBD2,TRBV29-1,TGCAGCGTATTTAGCGGGAGGACGACCAACGAGCAGTACTTC,CSVFSGRTTNEQYF
TRBJ1-2,.,.,TRBV19,TGTGCCAGTACCTCCCGACAGGACTCGGGCGGCTACACCTTC,CASTSRQDSGGYTF
TRBJ2-1,.,.,TRBV5-1,TGCGCCAGCAGCTTGGTTCTGGGGTCGTATGAGCAGTTCTTC,CASSLVLGSYEQFF
TRBJ1-5,.,.,TRBV7-9,TGTGCCAGCAGCGCCAGCGACAGGAGCAATCAGCCCCAGCATTTT,CASSASDRSNQPQHF